This is a list of T cell receptor beta chains from one sample in a study of Japanese encephalitis immunity and Zika vaccine responses. TCRdb passed the 5' RACE reads through MiXCR, listing each CDR3 protein once. The repertoire holds about 220 distinct CDR3 sequences, with 0.9% to 0.95% as singletons. The specimen comprised antigen-activated CD4+ T cells from blood, cultured, sampled during a Zika inactivated vaccine study. The receptors shown here come from an adult woman who received an inactivated Zika virus vaccine. Both conserved end residues are part of each CDR3. The order of the fields is V gene, D gene, J gene, clone size, CDR3 protein, CDR3 DNA. The D gene is left open where the match is weak. The size entry is marked missing in some rows and otherwise reads once, few, many or a size class.

>TRBV12-3/TRBV12-4|TRBD2|TRBJ2-2|medium-sized
CASSFGLAGVANTGELFF
TGTGCCAGCAGTTTTGGTCTAGCGGGGGTTGCGAACACCGGGGAGCTGTTTTTT
>TRBV5-1|TRBD1|TRBJ1-6|large
CASSLELGQNSPLHF
TGCGCCAGCAGCTTGGAGCTGGGACAGAATTCACCCCTCCACTTT
>TRBV19|TRBD2|TRBJ2-1|large
CASSTTSGRYNEQFF
TGTGCCAGTAGTACGACTAGCGGGAGGTACAATGAGCAGTTCTTC
>TRBV20-1|NA|TRBJ1-5|large
CSAPGREGQPQHF
TGCAGTGCTCCCGGCAGGGAAGGCCAGCCCCAGCATTTT
>TRBV12-3/TRBV12-4|NA|TRBJ1-3|medium-sized
CASSYGADTIYF
TGTGCCAGCAGTTATGGCGCTGACACCATATATTTT
>TRBV2|NA|TRBJ2-6|large
CASSRRAGANVLTF
TGTGCCAGCAGCCGACGGGCCGGGGCCAACGTCCTGACTTTC
>TRBV7-2|NA|TRBJ2-7|large
CASSSDWFSYEQYF
TGTGCCAGCAGCTCCGACTGGTTCTCCTACGAGCAGTACTTC
>TRBV28|NA|TRBJ1-1|large
CASKEGMNTEAFF
TGTGCCAGCAAAGAGGGAATGAACACTGAAGCTTTCTTT
>TRBV7-3|NA|TRBJ2-1|medium-sized
CASSLMETPTHNEQFF
TGTGCCAGCAGCCTCATGGAGACCCCCACACACAATGAGCAGTTCTTC
>TRBV2|TRBD2|TRBJ2-4|hyperexpanded
CASNRGGIQYF
TGTGCCAGCAACCGGGGGGGAATTCAGTACTTC
>TRBV3-1|NA|TRBJ2-7|hyperexpanded
CASSLTSDYEQYF
TGTGCCAGCAGCCTAACCTCGGATTACGAGCAGTACTTC
>TRBV6-5|NA|TRBJ2-7|NA
CVSTPLDGESYEQYF
TGTGTCAGCACCCCCCTGGACGGAGAAAGCTACGAGCAGTACTTC
>TRBV7-8|NA|TRBJ2-5|large
CASSLGTNARETQYF
TGTGCCAGCAGCTTAGGGACAAACGCCCGGGAGACCCAGTACTTC
>TRBV7-5|NA|TRBJ1-2|large
CISVPDIPPRTFLANYGYTF
NA
>TRBV2|NA|TRBJ1-5|large
CASSVQVGQPQHF
TGTGCCAGCAGCGTACAAGTGGGACAGCCCCAGCATTTT
>TRBV11-2|TRBD1|TRBJ2-7|medium-sized
CASIQTGAAAYEQYF
TGTGCCAGCATTCAAACAGGGGCGGCGGCCTACGAGCAGTACTTC
>TRBV7-9|TRBD2|TRBJ2-1|large
CASSLKGLAGGGEQFF
TGTGCCAGCAGCCTAAAGGGACTAGCGGGAGGGGGTGAGCAGTTCTTC
>TRBV7-3|NA|TRBJ1-6|large
CASSLQSSNSPLHF
TGTGCCAGCAGCCTGCAATCGTCTAATTCACCCCTCCACTTT
>TRBV29-1|NA|TRBJ2-5|large
CSVDGNRETQYF
TGCAGCGTTGATGGCAACCGGGAGACCCAGTACTTC
>TRBV20-1|NA|TRBJ1-5|hyperexpanded
CSARAHLNNQPQHF
TGCAGTGCTAGAGCGCATTTAAACAATCAGCCCCAGCATTTT
>TRBV20-1|TRBD2|TRBJ2-1|large
CSGLAGSNEQFF
TGCAGTGGTCTAGCGGGAAGCAATGAGCAGTTCTTC
>TRBV29-1|NA|TRBJ1-2|large
CSVTGVKNGYTF
TGCAGCGTTACAGGAGTAAAGAATGGCTACACCTTC
>TRBV20-1|NA|TRBJ2-1|large
CSAMTLIYNEQFF
TGCAGTGCTATGACACTAATTTACAATGAGCAGTTCTTC
>TRBV20-1|NA|TRBJ2-7|hyperexpanded
CSAPRPGSYEQYF
TGCAGCGCTCCCCGCCCGGGGTCCTACGAGCAGTACTTC
>TRBV6-6|NA|TRBJ2-2|large
CASRGNTGELFF
TGTGCCAGCAGGGGGAACACCGGGGAGCTGTTTTTT
>TRBV19|TRBD2|TRBJ2-4|large
CASSNPLGAGGSSAKNIQYF
TGTGCCAGTAGTAACCCCCTAGGAGCGGGAGGGTCCAGTGCCAAAAACATTCAGTACTTC
>TRBV6-1|NA|TRBJ2-7|medium-sized
CASSGLGGGEQYF
TGTGCCAGCAGTGGGTTAGGCGGTGGTGAGCAGTACTTC
>TRBV5-1|NA|TRBJ2-5|hyperexpanded
CASSPRAFQETQYF
TGCGCCAGCAGCCCCCGGGCGTTCCAAGAGACCCAGTACTTC
>TRBV5-1|TRBD2|TRBJ2-1|hyperexpanded
CASSLNLAGVDEQFF
TGCGCCAGCAGCTTGAATCTAGCGGGAGTCGATGAGCAGTTCTTC
>TRBV7-9|TRBD2|TRBJ2-5|large
CASSLDTRLSGGYQETQWRTQYF
TGTGCCAGCAGCTTAGATACCCGGCTATCGGGAGGGTACCAAGAGACCCAGTGGAGGACCCAGTACTTC
>TRBV2|NA|TRBJ2-7|hyperexpanded
CASSAGVLGTYEQYF
TGTGCCAGCAGCGCCGGGGTGTTGGGGACCTACGAGCAGTACTTC
>TRBV20-1|TRBD1|TRBJ1-1|hyperexpanded
CSALLPGQGFAFF
TGCAGTGCCCTTCTACCGGGACAGGGATTCGCTTTCTTT